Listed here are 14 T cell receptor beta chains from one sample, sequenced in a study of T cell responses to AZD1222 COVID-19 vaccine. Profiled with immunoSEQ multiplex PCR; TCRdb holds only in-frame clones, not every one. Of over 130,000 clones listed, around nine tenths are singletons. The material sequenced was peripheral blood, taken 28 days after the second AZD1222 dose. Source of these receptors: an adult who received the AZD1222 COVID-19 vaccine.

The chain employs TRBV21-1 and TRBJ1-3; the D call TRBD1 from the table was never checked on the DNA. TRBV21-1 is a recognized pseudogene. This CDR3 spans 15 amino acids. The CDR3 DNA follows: TGTGCCAGCGGATACAGGGGGCATTCTGGAAACACCATATATTTT. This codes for CASGYRGHSGNTIYF.

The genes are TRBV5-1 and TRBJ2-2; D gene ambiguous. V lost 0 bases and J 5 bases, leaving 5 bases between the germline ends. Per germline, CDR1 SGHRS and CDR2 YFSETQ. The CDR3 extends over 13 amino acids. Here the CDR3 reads CASSLGGTGELFF. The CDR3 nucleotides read TGCGCCAGCAGCTTGGGTGGGACCGGGGAGCTGTTTTTT.

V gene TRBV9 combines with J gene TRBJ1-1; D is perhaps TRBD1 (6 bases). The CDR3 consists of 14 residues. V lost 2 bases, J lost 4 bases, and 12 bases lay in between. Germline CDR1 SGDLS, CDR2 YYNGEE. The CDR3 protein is CASSVQLGATEAFF. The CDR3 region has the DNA TGTGCCAGCAGCGTTCAATTGGGGGCCACTGAAGCTTTCTTT.

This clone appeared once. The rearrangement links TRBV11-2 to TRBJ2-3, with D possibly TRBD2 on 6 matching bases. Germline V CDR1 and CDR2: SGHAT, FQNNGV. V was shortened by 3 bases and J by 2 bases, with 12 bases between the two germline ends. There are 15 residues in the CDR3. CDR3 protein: CASSLTSFATDTQYF. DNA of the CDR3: TGTGCCAGCAGCTTGACTAGTTTCGCCACAGATACGCAGTATTTT.

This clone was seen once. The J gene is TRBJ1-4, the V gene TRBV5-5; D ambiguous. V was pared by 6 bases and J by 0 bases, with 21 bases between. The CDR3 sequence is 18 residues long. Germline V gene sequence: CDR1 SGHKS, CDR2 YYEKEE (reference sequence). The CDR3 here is CASNPGWYRQPTNEKLFF. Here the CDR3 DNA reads TGTGCCAGCAACCCCGGATGGTACAGACAACCAACTAATGAAAAACTGTTTTTT.

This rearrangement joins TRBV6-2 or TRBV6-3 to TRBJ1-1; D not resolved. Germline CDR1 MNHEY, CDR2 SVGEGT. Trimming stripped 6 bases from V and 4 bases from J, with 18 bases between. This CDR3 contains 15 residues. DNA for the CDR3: TGTGCCAGCAGCTCCAGGAATCTGTCTGGCACTGAAGCTTTCTTT. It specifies CASSSRNLSGTEAFF.

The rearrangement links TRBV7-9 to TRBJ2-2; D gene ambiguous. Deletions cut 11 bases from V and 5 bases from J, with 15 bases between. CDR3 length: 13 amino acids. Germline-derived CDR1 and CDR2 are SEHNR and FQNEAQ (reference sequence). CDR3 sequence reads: CAGSRVVTGELFF. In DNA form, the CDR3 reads TGTGCCGGATCACGTGTGGTTACCGGGGAGCTGTTTTTT.

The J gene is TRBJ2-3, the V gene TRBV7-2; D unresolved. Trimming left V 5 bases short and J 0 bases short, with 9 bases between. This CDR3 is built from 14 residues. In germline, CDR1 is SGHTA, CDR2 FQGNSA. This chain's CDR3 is CASSTRKSTDTQYF. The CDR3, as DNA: TGTGCCAGCAGCACACGGAAGAGCACAGATACGCAGTATTTT. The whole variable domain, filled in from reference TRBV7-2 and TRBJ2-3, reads GAGVSQSPSNKVTEKGKDVELRCDPISGHTALYWYRQSLGQGLEFLIYFQGNSAPDKSGLPSDRFSAERTGGSVSTLTIQRTQQEDSAVYLCASSTRKSTDTQYFGPGTRLTVL.

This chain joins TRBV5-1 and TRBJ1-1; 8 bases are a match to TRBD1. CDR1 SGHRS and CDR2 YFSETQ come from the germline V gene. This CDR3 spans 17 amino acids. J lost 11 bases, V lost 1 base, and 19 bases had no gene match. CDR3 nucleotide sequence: TGCGCCAGCAGCTTGTCACGGGCCCTCGACAGGGGAGGTGAGGCTTTCTTT. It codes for CASSLSRALDRGGEAFF.

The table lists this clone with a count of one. In nucleotides, the CDR3 is TGTGCCAGCAGGGGCGGACCTTACTACGAGCAGTACTTC. Translating it yields CASRGGPYYEQYF. V and J are TRBV6-5 and TRBJ2-7; no firm D call. Trimming removed 6 bases from V and 3 bases from J, with 12 bases in between. CDR3 length: 13 residues. Germline V CDR1 and CDR2: MNHEY, SVGAGI.

As DNA, the CDR3 is TGTGCCAGCACCCCTGAGGGTCCCCATGGCTACACCTTC. This codes for CASTPEGPHGYTF. The J gene is TRBJ1-2, the V gene TRBV12-3 or TRBV12-4; no clear D gene. The CDR3 sequence is 13 residues long. V lost 7 bases and J lost 6, with 15 bases in between.

CDR3 DNA sequence: TGTGCCAGCAGCTTACGCGCGGGATCTTATAATTCACCCCTCCACTTT. It translates to CASSLRAGSYNSPLHF. This rearrangement joins TRBV7-2 to TRBJ1-6; D remains unclear. The CDR3 consists of 16 residues. Germline V gene sequence: CDR1 SGHTA, CDR2 FQGNSA. The V end was cut by 2 bases, the J end by 4 bases, with 12 bases between.

Here the CDR3 reads CASSSSWPRPGNGYTF. CDR3 nucleotide sequence: TGTGCCAGCAGTTCCTCGTGGCCGAGGCCAGGTAATGGCTACACCTTC. The V and J genes are TRBV28 and TRBJ1-2; D call uncertain. Looked up from germline, CDR1 is MDHEN and CDR2 is SYDVKM. The CDR3 is 16 amino acids. Trimming took 4 bases from V and 6 from J, leaving 21 bases between them.

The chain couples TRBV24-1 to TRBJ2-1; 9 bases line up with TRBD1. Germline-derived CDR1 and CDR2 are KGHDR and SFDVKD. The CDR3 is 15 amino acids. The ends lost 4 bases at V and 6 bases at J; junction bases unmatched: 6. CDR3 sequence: CATSEGQGMINEQFF. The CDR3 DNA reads TGTGCCACCAGTGAGGGACAGGGAATGATCAATGAGCAGTTCTTC.